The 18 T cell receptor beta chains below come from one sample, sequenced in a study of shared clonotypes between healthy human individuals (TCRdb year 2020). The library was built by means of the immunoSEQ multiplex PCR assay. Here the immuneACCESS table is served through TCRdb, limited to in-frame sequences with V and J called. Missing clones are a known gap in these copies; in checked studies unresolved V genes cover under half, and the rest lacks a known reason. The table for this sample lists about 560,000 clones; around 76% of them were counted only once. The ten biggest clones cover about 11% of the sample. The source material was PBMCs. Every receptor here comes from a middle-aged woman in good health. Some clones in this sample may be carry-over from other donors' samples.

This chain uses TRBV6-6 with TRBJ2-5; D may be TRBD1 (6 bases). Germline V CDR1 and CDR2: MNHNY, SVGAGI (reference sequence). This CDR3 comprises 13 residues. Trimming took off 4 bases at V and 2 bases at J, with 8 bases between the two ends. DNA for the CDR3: TGTGCCAGCAGTTTCAGGGGTCAAGAGACCCAGTACTTC. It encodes CASSFRGQETQYF.

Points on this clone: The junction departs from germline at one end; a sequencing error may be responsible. CDR3 sequence reads: CASSLRGQGHNF. For the CDR3, the DNA is TGTGCCAGCAGTTTACGAGGTCAGGGTCACAATTTT. The chain couples TRBV28 to TRBJ1-1, with D perhaps TRBD1 (5 bases). This CDR3 contains 12 residues. Germline CDR1 reads MDHEN; CDR2 reads SYDVKM.

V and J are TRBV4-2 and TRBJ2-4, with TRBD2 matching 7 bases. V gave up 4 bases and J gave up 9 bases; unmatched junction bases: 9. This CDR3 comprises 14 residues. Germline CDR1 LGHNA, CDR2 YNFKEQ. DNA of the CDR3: TGTGCCAGCAGCCCCCGGGAGGAAGGTCTCATTCAGTACTTC. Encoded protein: CASSPREEGLIQYF.

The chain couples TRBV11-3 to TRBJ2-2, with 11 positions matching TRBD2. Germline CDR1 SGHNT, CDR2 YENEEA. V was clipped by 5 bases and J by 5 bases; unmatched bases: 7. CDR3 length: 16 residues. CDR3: CASSAGLAGYTGELFF. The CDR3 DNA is TGTGCCAGCAGCGCAGGACTAGCGGGCTATACCGGGGAGCTGTTTTTT. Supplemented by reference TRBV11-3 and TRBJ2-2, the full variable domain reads EAGVVQSPRYKIIEKKQPVAFWCNPISGHNTLYWYLQNLGQGPELLIRYENEEAVDDSQLPKDRFSAERLKGVDSTLKIQPAELGDSAVYLCASSAGLAGYTGELFFGEGSRLTVL.

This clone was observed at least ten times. CDR3 amino acids: CASSYSAPGQGKAQHF. DNA of the CDR3: TGTGCCAGCAGTTATTCGGCGCCAGGACAGGGGAAGGCCCAGCATTTT. The chain is built from TRBV6-5 and TRBJ1-5, with 9 bases identical to TRBD1. This CDR3 region has 16 residues. J was trimmed by 11 bases and V by 3 bases; bases with no gene match: 14. The germline V gene encodes CDR1 MNHEY and CDR2 SVGAGI.

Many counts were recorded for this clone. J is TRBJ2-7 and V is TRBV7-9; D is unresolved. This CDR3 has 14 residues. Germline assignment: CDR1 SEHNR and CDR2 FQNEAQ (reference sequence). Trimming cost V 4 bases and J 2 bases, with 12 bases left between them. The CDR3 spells CASSSLGKTYEQYF. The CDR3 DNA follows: TGTGCCAGCAGCTCGTTAGGGAAAACCTACGAGCAGTACTTC.

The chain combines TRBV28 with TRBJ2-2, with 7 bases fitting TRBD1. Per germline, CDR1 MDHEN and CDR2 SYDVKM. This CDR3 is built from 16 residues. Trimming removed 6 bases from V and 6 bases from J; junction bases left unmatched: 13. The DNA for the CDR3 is TGTGCCAGCAGATACATAGGGGGCGGGTATGCCGGGGAGCTGTTTTTT. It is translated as CASRYIGGGYAGELFF.

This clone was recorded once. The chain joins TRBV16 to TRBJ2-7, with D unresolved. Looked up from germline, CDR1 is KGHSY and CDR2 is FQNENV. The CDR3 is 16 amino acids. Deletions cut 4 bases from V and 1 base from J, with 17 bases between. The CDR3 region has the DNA TGTGCCAGCAGCCCCCTACTGGTCGGTCGTTCCTACGAGCAGTACTTC. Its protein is CASSPLLVGRSYEQYF.

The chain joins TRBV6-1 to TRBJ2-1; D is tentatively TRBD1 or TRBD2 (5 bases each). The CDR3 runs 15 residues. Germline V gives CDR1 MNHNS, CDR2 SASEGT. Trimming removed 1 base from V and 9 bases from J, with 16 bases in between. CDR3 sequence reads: CASSEVGVPPTEQFF. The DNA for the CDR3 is TGTGCCAGCAGTGAAGTGGGGGTCCCCCCTACTGAGCAGTTCTTC.

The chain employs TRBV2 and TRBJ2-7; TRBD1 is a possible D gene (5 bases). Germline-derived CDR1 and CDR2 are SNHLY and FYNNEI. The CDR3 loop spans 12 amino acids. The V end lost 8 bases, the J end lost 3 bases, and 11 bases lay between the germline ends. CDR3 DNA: TGTGCCAGCCGGGCAGGGAACTACGAGCAGTACTTC. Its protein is CASRAGNYEQYF.

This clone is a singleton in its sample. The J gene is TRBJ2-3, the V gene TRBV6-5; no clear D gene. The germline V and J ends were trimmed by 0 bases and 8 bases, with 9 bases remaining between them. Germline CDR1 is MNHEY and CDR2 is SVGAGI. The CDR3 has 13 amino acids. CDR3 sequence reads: CASSYSSQTTQYF. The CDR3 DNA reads TGTGCCAGCAGTTACTCGTCCCAGACTACGCAGTATTTT.

CDR3 region: CASSPGRGDEKLFF. CDR3 DNA sequence: TGTGCCAGCAGCCCCGGGCGGGGTGATGAAAAACTGTTTTTT. The chain recombines TRBV7-9 with TRBJ1-4; D not certain. V lost 5 bases and J 6 bases, leaving 13 bases between the germline ends. This CDR3 contains 14 residues. The germline gives CDR1 SEHNR, CDR2 FQNEAQ (reference sequence). The full variable domain, its missing parts supplied by reference TRBV7-9 and TRBJ1-4, is DTGVSQNPRHKITKRGQNVTFRCDPISEHNRLYWYRQTLGQGPEFLTYFQNEAQLEKSRLLSDRFSAERPKGSFSTLEIQRTEQGDSAMYLCASSPGRGDEKLFFGSGTQLSVL.

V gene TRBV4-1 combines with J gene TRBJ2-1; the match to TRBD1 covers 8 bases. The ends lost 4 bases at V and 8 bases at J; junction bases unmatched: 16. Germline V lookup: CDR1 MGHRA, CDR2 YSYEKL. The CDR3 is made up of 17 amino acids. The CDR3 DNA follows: TGCGCCAGCAGCCCTATCCCTCGGACAGGGAATGGCGATGAGCAGTTCTTC. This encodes CASSPIPRTGNGDEQFF.

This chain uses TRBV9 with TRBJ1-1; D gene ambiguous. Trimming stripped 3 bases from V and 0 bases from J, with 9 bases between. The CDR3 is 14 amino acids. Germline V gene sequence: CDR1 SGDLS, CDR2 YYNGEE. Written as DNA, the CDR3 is TGTGCCAGCAGCGCCGACCAGATGAACACTGAAGCTTTCTTT. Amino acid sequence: CASSADQMNTEAFF.

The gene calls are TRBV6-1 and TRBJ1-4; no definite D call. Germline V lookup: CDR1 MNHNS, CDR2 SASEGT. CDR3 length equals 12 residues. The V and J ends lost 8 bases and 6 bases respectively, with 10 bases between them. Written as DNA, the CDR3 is TGTGCCAGCGGGGAACGGGATGAAAAACTGTTTTTT. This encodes CASGERDEKLFF.

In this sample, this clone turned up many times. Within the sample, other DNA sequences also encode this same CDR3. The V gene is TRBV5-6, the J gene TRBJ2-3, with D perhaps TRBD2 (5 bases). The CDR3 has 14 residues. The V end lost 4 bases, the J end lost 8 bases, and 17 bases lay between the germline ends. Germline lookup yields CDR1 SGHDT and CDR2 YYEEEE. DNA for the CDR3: TGTGCCAGCAGCCGAATATCAGAGGGTGGTACGCAGTATTTT. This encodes CASSRISEGGTQYF.

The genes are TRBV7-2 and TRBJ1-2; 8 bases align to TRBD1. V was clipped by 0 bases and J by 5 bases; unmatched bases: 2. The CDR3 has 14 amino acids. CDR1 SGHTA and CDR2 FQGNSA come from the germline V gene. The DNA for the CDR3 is TGTGCCAGCAGCTTAGCGGGACAGGATTATGGCTACACCTTC. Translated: CASSLAGQDYGYTF.

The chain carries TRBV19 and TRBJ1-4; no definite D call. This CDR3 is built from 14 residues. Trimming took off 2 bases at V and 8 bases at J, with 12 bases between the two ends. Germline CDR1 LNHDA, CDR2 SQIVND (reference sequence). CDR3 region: CASSIWGGGEKLFF. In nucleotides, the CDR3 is TGTGCCAGTAGTATATGGGGAGGAGGAGAAAAACTGTTTTTT.